This TCR beta chain was captured by sequencing in a study of OX40 agonist ivuxolimab in advanced cancers. Only in-frame clones appear in the TCRdb table, and some are missing; sequencing was by immunoSEQ multiplex PCR. The table includes tens of thousands of clones, 94% detected once. This CDR3 contains 14 residues. Deletions cut 3 bases from V and 1 base from J, with 7 bases between. Per the germline V gene, CDR1 is SEHNR and CDR2 is FQNEAQ (reference sequence). The sample consisted of CD4+ or CD8+ T cells sorted from blood, taken in a trial of the OX40 agonist ivuxolimab. V is TRBV7-9 and J is TRBJ1-5, with D hard to call. The sequence was collected from an adult with an advanced solid tumor such as melanoma, head and neck, liver or kidney cancer. The CDR3 DNA follows: TGTGCCAGCAGCTTGACCGAGAGCAATCAGCCCCAGCATTTT. This gives the protein CASSLTESNQPQHF. Using reference TRBV7-9 and TRBJ1-5 for the parts outside the CDR3, the full variable domain is DTGVSQNPRHKITKRGQNVTFRCDPISEHNRLYWYRQTLGQGPEFLTYFQNEAQLEKSRLLSDRFSAERPKGSFSTLEIQRTEQGDSAMYLCASSLTESNQPQHFGDGTRLSIL.